The 15 T cell receptor beta chains presented below share a single source sample, sequenced in a study of T cell responses to AZD1222 COVID-19 vaccine. Method: immunoSEQ multiplex PCR; TCRdb's copy keeps in-frame clones and lacks some. Of more than 140,000 clones listed, approximately 95% are singletons. This material consisted of peripheral blood, taken on day 0 of MenACWY control vaccination. Receptors were obtained from an adult in good health.

The chain recombines TRBV3-1 (or the pseudogene TRBV3-2) with TRBJ1-1, with a possible D match to TRBD1 (5 bases). The V and J ends lost 3 bases and 2 bases respectively, with 7 bases between them. The CDR3 has 13 amino acids. Germline CDR1 LGHDT, CDR2 YNNKEL (reference sequence). The DNA of the CDR3 is TGTGCCAGCAGCCACTGGGACAACACTGAAGCTTTCTTT. Protein: CASSHWDNTEAFF.

The V gene is TRBV27, the J gene TRBJ2-2, with D perhaps matching TRBD1 (5 bases). V was shortened by 3 bases and J by 5 bases, with 7 bases between the two germline ends. Germline assignment: CDR1 MNHEY and CDR2 SMNVEV (reference sequence). The CDR3 is 13 amino acids. CDR3 residues: CASSFDSTGELFF. The DNA for the CDR3 is TGTGCCAGCAGTTTCGACAGTACCGGGGAGCTGTTTTTT.

V gene TRBV7-3 combines with J gene TRBJ2-5; the D is unclear. V was trimmed by 0 bases and J by 4 bases, leaving 9 bases between them. This CDR3 contains 14 residues. Germline V lookup: CDR1 SGHTA, CDR2 FQGTGA. CDR3 sequence (DNA): TGTGCCAGCAGCTTAACGGGTAGAAGAGAGACCCAGTACTTC. This codes for CASSLTGRRETQYF.

The V and J genes are TRBV18 and TRBJ2-7; TRBD1 agrees at 8 bases. The CDR3 has 15 amino acids. Germline CDR1 reads KGHSH; CDR2 reads LQKENI. Unmatched junction bases numbered 5, after V lost 0 bases and J lost 4 bases. The CDR3 here is CASSPPAGGVYEQYF. The CDR3 nucleotides read TGTGCCAGCTCACCACCGGCAGGGGGCGTTTACGAGCAGTACTTC.

The J gene is TRBJ1-2, the V gene TRBV6-5, with 10 bases matching TRBD1. This CDR3 region has 15 residues. Germline-derived CDR1 and CDR2 are MNHEY and SVGAGI. Trimming cost V 7 bases and J 3 bases; bases outside gene matches: 8. The CDR3 sequence: CASIGEGQGHYGYTF. The CDR3 region has the DNA TGTGCCAGCATTGGTGAGGGACAGGGGCACTATGGCTACACCTTC.

The chain links TRBV6-5 to TRBJ2-7; D is possibly TRBD2 (6 bases). CDR3 length equals 12 residues. CDR1 and CDR2 from the germline V gene are MNHEY and SVGAGI. V lost 7 bases and J lost 8, with 15 bases in between. CDR3 nucleotide sequence: TGTGCCAGCACTTCTACGGGGAGGCAGCAGTACTTC. It codes for CASTSTGRQQYF.

The chain employs TRBV28 and TRBJ2-1, with 8 nucleotides matching TRBD2. The V and J ends lost 6 bases and 2 bases, in that order; junction bases with no gene match: 9. Looked up from germline, CDR1 is MDHEN and CDR2 is SYDVKM. The CDR3 has 16 amino acids. CDR3 sequence: CASRGTRARTYNEQFF. Written as DNA, the CDR3 is TGTGCCAGCAGGGGGACTAGAGCGCGAACCTACAATGAGCAGTTCTTC.

The genes are TRBV4-1 and TRBJ2-7; 11 bases align to TRBD1. V lost 2 bases, J lost 3 bases, and 3 bases stayed unmatched. Germline V CDR1 and CDR2: MGHRA, YSYEKL. The CDR3 totals 15 residues. The CDR3 bases are TGCGCCAGCAGCCAACCGGGACAGGGGGTCTACGAGCAGTACTTC. Translated: CASSQPGQGVYEQYF.

V and J are TRBV5-4 and TRBJ1-6; a possible D gene is TRBD1 (6 bases). This CDR3 has 18 amino acids. Germline lookup yields CDR1 SGHNT and CDR2 YYREEE (reference sequence). Trimming stripped 0 bases from V and 10 bases from J, with 23 bases between. The CDR3 sequence is CASSLAGGYSGAGSPLHF. The CDR3 DNA sequence: TGTGCCAGCAGCTTGGCTGGTGGGTATTCGGGGGCAGGATCACCCCTCCACTTT.

The sample holds a few counts of this clone. The chain carries TRBV5-5 and TRBJ2-3, with D hard to call. Germline CDR1 SGHKS, CDR2 YYEKEE (reference sequence). V lost 2 bases and J 1 base, leaving 11 bases between the germline ends. The CDR3 is 15 residues long. The CDR3 DNA follows: TGTGCCAGCAGCTTTAGGCACAGACGCACAGATACGCAGTATTTT. Encoded protein: CASSFRHRRTDTQYF.

The rearrangement joins TRBV7-2 to TRBJ2-7; 9 bases map to TRBD1. The V and J ends lost 5 bases and 5 bases, in that order; junction bases with no gene match: 10. The germline CDR1 and CDR2 sequences are SGHTA and FQGNSA. The CDR3 sequence is 15 residues long. The CDR3 reads CASSLPGTGIHEQYF. The CDR3 region has the DNA TGTGCCAGCAGCCTCCCCGGGACAGGGATCCACGAGCAGTACTTC. Together with reference TRBV7-2 and TRBJ2-7, the CDR3 gives the full variable domain: GAGVSQSPSNKVTEKGKDVELRCDPISGHTALYWYRQSLGQGLEFLIYFQGNSAPDKSGLPSDRFSAERTGGSVSTLTIQRTQQEDSAVYLCASSLPGTGIHEQYFGPGTRLTVT.

The rearrangement links TRBV5-1 to TRBJ2-3; 8 nucleotides align to TRBD2. This CDR3 is 14 amino acids long. Germline V gene data show CDR1 as SGHRS and CDR2 as YFSETQ. With V trimmed by 4 bases and J by 4 bases, 5 bases remained unmatched. This CDR3 is CASSPGGNPDTQYF. Written as DNA, the CDR3 is TGCGCCAGCAGCCCGGGGGGGAACCCAGATACGCAGTATTTT.

This clone was observed once. This CDR3 is also generated by other DNA sequences in the sample. V usage is TRBV3-1 (or the pseudogene TRBV3-2) and J usage is TRBJ1-1; D gene uncertain. CDR1 and CDR2 from the germline V gene are LGHDT and YNNKEL (reference sequence). The CDR3 runs to 13 residues. The ends were cut back, 1 base at V and 1 base at J, with 4 bases in the middle. The CDR3 nucleotides read TGTGCCAGCAGCCAAGGAAGGAACACTGAAGCTTTCTTT. Translation gives CASSQGRNTEAFF.

The CDR3 nucleotides read TGTGCCAGCAGCTTGGAAGGGACCAACACCGGGGAGCTGTTTTTT. Protein product: CASSLEGTNTGELFF. The chain carries TRBV5-5 and TRBJ2-2; perhaps D is TRBD1 or TRBD2 (5 bases each). V lost 0 bases and J lost 2, with 8 bases in between. Germline V CDR1 and CDR2: SGHKS, YYEKEE (reference sequence). CDR3 length: 15 residues. Variable domain in full (rest from reference TRBV5-5 and TRBJ2-2): DAGVTQSPTHLIKTRGQQVTLRCSPISGHKSVSWYQQVLGQGPQFIFQYYEKEERGRGNFPDRFSARQFPNYSSELNVNALLLGDSALYLCASSLEGTNTGELFFGEGSRLTVL.

The chain carries TRBV2 and TRBJ1-1, with a weak D call TRBD1 (6 bases). V gave up 6 bases and J gave up 4 bases, with 12 bases separating them. Germline loops: CDR1 SNHLY, CDR2 FYNNEI. The CDR3 is 13 amino acids. Written as DNA, the CDR3 is TGTGCCAGCAGCCTAGGGGGGCTCACTGAAGCTTTCTTT. It codes for CASSLGGLTEAFF.